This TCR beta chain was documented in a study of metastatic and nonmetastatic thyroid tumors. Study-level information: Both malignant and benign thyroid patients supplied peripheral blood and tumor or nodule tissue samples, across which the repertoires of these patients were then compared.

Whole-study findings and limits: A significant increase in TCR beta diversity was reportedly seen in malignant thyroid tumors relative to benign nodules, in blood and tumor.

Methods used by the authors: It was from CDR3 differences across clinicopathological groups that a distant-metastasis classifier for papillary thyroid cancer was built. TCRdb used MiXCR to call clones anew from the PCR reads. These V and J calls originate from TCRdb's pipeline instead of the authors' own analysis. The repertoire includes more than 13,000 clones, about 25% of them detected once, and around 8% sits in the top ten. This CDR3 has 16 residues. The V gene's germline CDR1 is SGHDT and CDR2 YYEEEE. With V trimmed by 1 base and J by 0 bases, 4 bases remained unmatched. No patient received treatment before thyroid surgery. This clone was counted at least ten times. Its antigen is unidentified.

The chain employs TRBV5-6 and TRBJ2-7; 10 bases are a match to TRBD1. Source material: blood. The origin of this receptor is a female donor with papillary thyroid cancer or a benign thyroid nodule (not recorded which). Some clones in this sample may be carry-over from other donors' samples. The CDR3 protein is CASSLSRTGGSYEQYF. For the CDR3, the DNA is TGTGCCAGCAGCTTGTCTCGGACAGGGGGCTCCTACGAGCAGTACTTC.